Each of the 29 T cell receptor beta chains below was sequenced from the same sample in a study of T cell responses to AZD1222 COVID-19 vaccine. Assay: immunoSEQ multiplex PCR; the TCRdb copy retains only in-frame clones and omits some. The sample has 110,000 or so clones, over 75% seen once. Here the sequenced sample was peripheral blood, taken on day 0 of AZD1222 vaccination. These receptors were collected from an adult in good health.

The chain couples TRBV27 to TRBJ1-2; no reliable D call. With 1 base removed from V and 6 bases from J, the gap between germline ends came to 9 bases. The CDR3 totals 13 residues. The germline V gene has CDR1 MNHEY and CDR2 SMNVEV (reference sequence). The CDR3 region has the DNA TGTGCCAGCAGTTTATATCCGGGAGATGGCTACACCTTC. Translation gives CASSLYPGDGYTF.

The gene calls are TRBV14 and TRBJ1-1; tentatively, D is TRBD1 (5 bases). The germline V and J ends were trimmed by 4 bases and 3 bases, with 9 bases remaining between them. The germline CDR1 and CDR2 sequences are SGHDN and FVKESK. The CDR3 runs to 13 residues. The CDR3 region is CASSPGLDTEAFF. CDR3 nucleotide sequence: TGTGCCAGCAGCCCAGGGTTGGACACTGAAGCTTTCTTT.

CDR3 amino acids: CASSSPFREYNEQFF. CDR3 bases: TGTGCCAGCAGTTCACCTTTCCGGGAGTACAATGAGCAGTTCTTC. V and J are TRBV6-2 or TRBV6-3 and TRBJ2-1; D is perhaps TRBD2 (6 bases). Trimming took off 4 bases at V and 4 bases at J, with 14 bases between the two ends. Germline CDR1 MNHEY, CDR2 SVGEGT. CDR3 length: 15 residues.

The chain couples TRBV7-6 to TRBJ2-5; TRBD2 matches 10 bases. This CDR3 comprises 15 residues. Trimming at V came to 5 bases and at J to 4 bases, leaving 7 bases not matched to a gene. CDR1 and CDR2 (germline): SGHVS, FNYEAQ. CDR3 bases: TGTGCCAGCAGCAACAGCGGGGGGGCCGCAGAGACCCAGTACTTC. This encodes CASSNSGGAAETQYF.

The chain carries TRBV20-1 and TRBJ2-7, with D tentatively TRBD1 (5 bases). The CDR3 is 14 amino acids. From germline, CDR1 is DFQATT and CDR2 SNEGSKA (reference sequence). The V end was cut by 3 bases, the J end by 5 bases, with 17 bases between. Here the CDR3 DNA reads TGCAGTGCTAGTAGTGTTCAGGGTTTGCACGAGCAGTACTTC. Its translation is CSASSVQGLHEQYF.

As for this clone: The DNA is omitted, as the CDR3 cannot be located on it reliably, and the CDR3 follows TCRdb's listing. The genes are TRBV2 and TRBJ2-7; the table's TRBD1 call for D was not verified on the DNA. Termini included, the CDR3 measures 16 amino acids. CDR1 and CDR2 (germline): SNHLY, FYNNEI. CDR3 amino acids: CASILDQGNPSYEQYF.

This clone turned up a few times. The rearrangement links TRBV2 to TRBJ2-1; D is unclear. V was cut by 0 bases and J by 8 bases, with 11 bases left in between. Germline V CDR1 and CDR2: SNHLY, FYNNEI. This CDR3 region has 14 residues. CDR3 sequence (DNA): TGTGCCAGCAGTGAAGCGCTTCAATGGGATGAGCAGTTCTTC. Residues: CASSEALQWDEQFF.

The genes are TRBV5-8 and TRBJ1-2; D unresolved. The germline gives CDR1 SGHTS, CDR2 YDEGEE. The CDR3 extends over 14 amino acids. V lost 1 base to trimming and J lost 5 bases, with 12 bases between them. The CDR3 DNA follows: TGTGCCAGCAGCTTGAAGTACGGGCATTATGGCTACACCTTC. This encodes CASSLKYGHYGYTF. The full variable domain, its missing parts supplied by reference TRBV5-8 and TRBJ1-2, is EAGVTQSPTHLIKTRGQQATLRCSPISGHTSVYWYQQALGLGLQFLLWYDEGEERNRGNFPPRFSGRQFPNYSSELNVNALELEDSALYLCASSLKYGHYGYTFGSGTRLTVV.

The chain has TRBV6-2 or TRBV6-3 and TRBJ2-7; the D is unclear. CDR1 MNHEY and CDR2 SVGEGT come from the germline V gene. The length of the CDR3 is 13 residues. V was clipped by 1 base and J by 3 bases, with 7 bases between them. CDR3 DNA sequence: TGTGCCAGCAGTTACTTCCAGTTCTACGAGCAGTACTTC. This sequence encodes CASSYFQFYEQYF.

V and J are TRBV2 and TRBJ2-4; TRBD1 aligns across 8 bases. V dropped 6 bases and J dropped 0; count of bases not matched to a gene: 4. This CDR3 contains 15 residues. Germline V gene lookup returns CDR1 SNHLY and CDR2 FYNNEI. The CDR3 DNA follows: TGTGCCAGCAGAGGGACAGGAATAGCCAAAAACATTCAGTACTTC. Translating gives CASRGTGIAKNIQYF.

The chain employs TRBV18 and TRBJ2-6; D remains ambiguous. This CDR3 has 18 amino acids. CDR1 and CDR2 from the germline V gene are KGHSH and LQKENI. V lost 3 bases to trimming and J lost 0 bases, with 15 bases between them. The CDR3 region is CASSPILTGYSGANVLTF. The CDR3 DNA follows: TGTGCCAGCTCACCGATTCTAACCGGCTACTCTGGGGCCAACGTCCTGACTTTC.

A single count supports this clone. The chain links TRBV11-2 to TRBJ2-1; D possibly corresponds to TRBD1 (7 bases). CDR3 length: 16 amino acids. Germline assignment: CDR1 SGHAT and CDR2 FQNNGV. Trimming removed 1 base from V and 9 bases from J, with 19 bases in between. CDR3 loop: CASSLVGRGVIGEQFF. Here the CDR3 DNA reads TGTGCCAGCAGCTTAGTCGGCAGGGGGGTTATCGGTGAGCAGTTCTTC.

The CDR3 DNA reads as TGCGCCAGCAGCCAAGGGGTAGCGAGGGGGACACAAGAGACCCAGTACTTC. This sequence encodes CASSQGVARGTQETQYF. The chain links TRBV4-3 to TRBJ2-5, with D perhaps TRBD1 (6 bases). Between the trimmed V and J ends, which lost 1 base and 2 bases, there was a span of 17 bases. CDR1 and CDR2 (germline): LGHNA, YSLEER. There are 17 residues in the CDR3.

The rearrangement joins TRBV6-5 to TRBJ2-5; tentatively, D is TRBD1 (5 bases). This CDR3 contains 11 residues. Germline V CDR1 and CDR2: MNHEY, SVGAGI. Trimming pared 10 bases from V and 7 bases from J, leaving 13 bases between. The CDR3 reads CATSSTGTQYF. CDR3 nucleotides: TGTGCCACGTCATCAACAGGGACCCAGTACTTC.

This chain joins TRBV12-3 or TRBV12-4 and TRBJ1-5; the D gene is possibly TRBD1 (5 bases). The CDR3 extends over 13 amino acids. The V and J ends lost 6 bases and 0 bases respectively, with 6 bases between them. CDR3 region: CASRRGSNQPQHF. CDR3 bases: TGTGCCAGCAGAAGGGGTAGCAATCAGCCCCAGCATTTT.

The gene calls are TRBV11-3 and TRBJ2-3; weak D call: TRBD1 (6 bases). V lost 2 bases and J lost 2, with 14 bases in between. The CDR3 is 16 residues long. Germline-derived CDR1 and CDR2 are SGHNT and YENEEA. CDR3 in amino acids: CASSLNTGQNTDTQYF. CDR3 coding DNA: TGTGCCAGCAGCTTAAACACAGGGCAGAACACAGATACGCAGTATTTT.

This clone was observed a single time. This CDR3 is CASSLDGGAANTGELFF. The CDR3, as DNA: TGTGCCAGCAGCTTGGACGGGGGGGCCGCGAACACCGGGGAGCTGTTTTTT. V usage is TRBV5-4 and J usage is TRBJ2-2; 8 nucleotides match TRBD2. Germline CDR1 and CDR2: SGHNT and YYREEE (reference sequence). V was pared by 0 bases and J by 0 bases, with 4 bases of the junction left unmatched. The length of the CDR3 is 17 residues.

The chain employs TRBV7-2 and TRBJ1-4; tentatively, D is TRBD1 (6 bases). V was pared by 3 bases and J by 5 bases, with 13 bases between. Germline lookup yields CDR1 SGHTA and CDR2 FQGNSA. The CDR3 contains 15 residues. Here the CDR3 DNA reads TGTGCCAGCAGCTTGGCAGGGGCCCGCAATGAAAAACTGTTTTTT. Translated: CASSLAGARNEKLFF.

The genes are TRBV6-5 and TRBJ2-7, with 7 nucleotides matching TRBD2. Germline V lookup: CDR1 MNHEY, CDR2 SVGAGI. The CDR3 sequence is 14 residues long. The V gene end was trimmed by 6 bases and the J gene end by 4 bases; junction bases not matched to a gene: 9. DNA of the CDR3: TGTGCCAGCAGAGAGACGGGACTAATATACGAGCAGTACTTC. Protein sequence: CASRETGLIYEQYF.

The chain joins TRBV29-1 to TRBJ2-5, with D unclear. Looked up from germline, CDR1 is SQVTM and CDR2 is ANQGSEA. This CDR3 is 12 amino acids long. Trimming left V 7 bases short and J 5 bases short, with 14 bases between. In DNA form, the CDR3 reads TGCAGCGGCGAAGCAGGTGGCGAGACCCAGTACTTC. Translation gives CSGEAGGETQYF.

CDR3 DNA: TGCGCCAGCCGTAACGATGGGGAGCAGTACTTC. Translation: CASRNDGEQYF. The chain recombines TRBV5-1 with TRBJ2-7; D is ambiguous. The V gene lost 7 bases and the J gene lost 7 bases, with 12 bases spanning the gap. Germline V gives CDR1 SGHRS, CDR2 YFSETQ. This CDR3 contains 11 residues.

The rearrangement joins TRBV5-1 to TRBJ2-1, with D possibly TRBD1 on 5 matching bases. V was pared by 6 bases and J by 0 bases, with 10 bases between. CDR1 and CDR2 from the germline V gene are SGHRS and YFSETQ. The CDR3 consists of 14 residues. The CDR3 DNA follows: TGCGCCAGCACCCAGGGTTACTCCTACAATGAGCAGTTCTTC. Amino acid sequence: CASTQGYSYNEQFF.

The chain uses TRBV6-6 and TRBJ1-6; D remains unclear. Germline V gene lookup returns CDR1 MNHNY and CDR2 SVGAGI (reference sequence). CDR3 length: 15 amino acids. The germline V and J ends were trimmed by 2 bases and 8 bases, with 13 bases remaining between them. CDR3 protein: CASSYAGRGDSPLHF. CDR3 coding DNA: TGTGCCAGCAGTTACGCAGGACGCGGGGATTCACCCCTCCACTTT.

The chain recombines TRBV24-1 with TRBJ1-4, with D perhaps matching TRBD1 (6 bases). The CDR3 is made up of 14 amino acids. The germline V and J ends were trimmed by 9 bases and 8 bases, with 18 bases remaining between them. Germline V gene data show CDR1 as KGHDR and CDR2 as SFDVKD. This chain's CDR3 is CATGPRDTTEKLFF. The DNA of the CDR3 is TGTGCCACCGGGCCCCGGGACACCACCGAAAAACTGTTTTTT.

The chain uses TRBV18 and TRBJ2-7, with a weak D call TRBD2 (5 bases). The length of the CDR3 is 13 residues. V was cut by 2 bases and J by 6 bases, with 11 bases left in between. The germline CDR1 and CDR2 sequences are KGHSH and LQKENI. CDR3 coding DNA: TGTGCCAGCTCACCAGCGGGTTGGGTCGAGCAGTACTTC. This gives the protein CASSPAGWVEQYF.

This chain joins TRBV6-5 and TRBJ2-5, with D perhaps assigned TRBD1 or TRBD2 (5 bases each). Trimming cost V 2 bases and J 5 bases, with 15 bases left between them. CDR1 is MNHEY and CDR2 is SVGAGI in the germline V gene. The length of the CDR3 is 15 residues. The CDR3 sequence is CASSYRGASAETQYF. Written as DNA, the CDR3 is TGTGCCAGCAGTTACAGAGGGGCCTCAGCGGAGACCCAGTACTTC.

The chain links TRBV25-1 to TRBJ2-7; D ambiguous. Germline V gene lookup returns CDR1 MGHDK and CDR2 SYGVNS. The length of the CDR3 is 13 residues. The ends were cut back, 3 bases at V and 5 bases at J, with 11 bases in the middle. The CDR3: CASSDLELNEQYF. CDR3 DNA: TGTGCCAGCAGTGACCTCGAATTGAACGAGCAGTACTTC.

The gene calls are TRBV7-9 and TRBJ1-1, with 7 bases that match TRBD1. Germline V gene lookup returns CDR1 SEHNR and CDR2 FQNEAQ (reference sequence). Trimming removed 5 bases from V and 3 bases from J; junction bases left unmatched: 6. CDR3 size: 14 residues. CDR3 nucleotides: TGTGCCAGCAGCCCGGACAGGACGGACACTGAAGCTTTCTTT. Translation: CASSPDRTDTEAFF.

The chain uses TRBV27 and TRBJ2-7, with D perhaps TRBD1 or TRBD2 (5 bases each). The CDR3 totals 14 residues. Trimming stripped 3 bases from V and 5 bases from J, with 14 bases between. Germline CDR1 MNHEY, CDR2 SMNVEV (reference sequence). CDR3 residues: CASSFGRETNEQYF. The CDR3 nucleotides are TGTGCCAGCAGTTTCGGCAGGGAGACTAACGAGCAGTACTTC.